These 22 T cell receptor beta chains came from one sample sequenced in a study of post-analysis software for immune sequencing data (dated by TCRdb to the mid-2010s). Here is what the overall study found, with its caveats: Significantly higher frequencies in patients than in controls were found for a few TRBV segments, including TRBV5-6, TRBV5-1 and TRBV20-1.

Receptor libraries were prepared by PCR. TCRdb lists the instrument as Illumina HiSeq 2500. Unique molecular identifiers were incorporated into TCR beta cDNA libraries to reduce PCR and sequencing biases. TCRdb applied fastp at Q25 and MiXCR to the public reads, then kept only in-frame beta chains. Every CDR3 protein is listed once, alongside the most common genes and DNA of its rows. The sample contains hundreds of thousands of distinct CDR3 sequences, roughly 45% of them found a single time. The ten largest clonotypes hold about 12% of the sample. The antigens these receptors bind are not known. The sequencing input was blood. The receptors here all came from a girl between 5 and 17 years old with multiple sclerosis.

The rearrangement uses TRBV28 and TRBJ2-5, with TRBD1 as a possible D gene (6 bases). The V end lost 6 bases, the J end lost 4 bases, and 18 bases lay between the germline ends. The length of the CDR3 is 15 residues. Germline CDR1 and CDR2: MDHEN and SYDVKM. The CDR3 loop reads CASRVDTGFRETQYF. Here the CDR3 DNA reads TGTGCCAGCAGGGTGGACACAGGGTTTCGAGAGACCCAGTACTTC.

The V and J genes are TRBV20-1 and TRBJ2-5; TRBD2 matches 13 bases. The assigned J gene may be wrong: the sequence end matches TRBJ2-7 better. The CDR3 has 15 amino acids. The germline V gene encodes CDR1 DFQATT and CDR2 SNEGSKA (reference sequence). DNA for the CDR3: TGCAGTGCTAGAGAGAGGACTAGCGGGAGCTCCGAGCAGTACTTC. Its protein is CSARERTSGSSEQYF.

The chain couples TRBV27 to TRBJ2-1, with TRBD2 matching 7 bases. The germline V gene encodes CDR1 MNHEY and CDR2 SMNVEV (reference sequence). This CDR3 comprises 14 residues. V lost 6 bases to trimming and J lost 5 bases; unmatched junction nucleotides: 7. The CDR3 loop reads CASSLWTRNNEQFF. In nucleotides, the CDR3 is TGTGCCAGCAGCCTGTGGACTAGGAACAATGAGCAGTTCTTC.

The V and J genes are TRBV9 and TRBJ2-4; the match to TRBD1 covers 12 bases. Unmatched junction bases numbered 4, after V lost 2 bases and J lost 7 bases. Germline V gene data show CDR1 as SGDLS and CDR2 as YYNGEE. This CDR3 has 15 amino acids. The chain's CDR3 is CASSVGTGGRNIQYF. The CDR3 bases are TGTGCCAGCAGCGTGGGGACAGGGGGCCGGAACATTCAGTACTTC.

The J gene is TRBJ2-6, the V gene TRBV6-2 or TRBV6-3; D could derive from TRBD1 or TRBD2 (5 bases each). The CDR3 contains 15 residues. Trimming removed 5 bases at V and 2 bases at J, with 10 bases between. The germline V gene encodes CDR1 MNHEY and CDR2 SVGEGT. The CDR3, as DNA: TGTGCCAGCAGTCCCTCGGGGCCTGGGGCCAACGTCCTGACTTTC. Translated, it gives CASSPSGPGANVLTF.

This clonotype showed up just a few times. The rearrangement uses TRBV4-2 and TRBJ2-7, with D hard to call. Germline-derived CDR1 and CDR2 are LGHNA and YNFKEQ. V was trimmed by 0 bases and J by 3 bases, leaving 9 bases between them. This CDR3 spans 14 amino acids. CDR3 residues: CASSQESGFYEQYF. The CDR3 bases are TGTGCCAGCAGCCAAGAATCAGGATTCTACGAGCAGTACTTC.

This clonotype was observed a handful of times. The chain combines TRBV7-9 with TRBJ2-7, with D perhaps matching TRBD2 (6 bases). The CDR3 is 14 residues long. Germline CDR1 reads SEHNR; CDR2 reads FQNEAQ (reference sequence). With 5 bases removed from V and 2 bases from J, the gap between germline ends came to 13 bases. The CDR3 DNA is TGTGCCAGCAGCGCTCAGGGAGGCGCCTACGAGCAGTACTTC. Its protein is CASSAQGGAYEQYF. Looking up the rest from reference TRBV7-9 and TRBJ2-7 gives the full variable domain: DTGVSQNPRHKITKRGQNVTFRCDPISEHNRLYWYRQTLGQGPEFLTYFQNEAQLEKSRLLSDRFSAERPKGSFSTLEIQRTEQGDSAMYLCASSAQGGAYEQYFGPGTRLTVT.

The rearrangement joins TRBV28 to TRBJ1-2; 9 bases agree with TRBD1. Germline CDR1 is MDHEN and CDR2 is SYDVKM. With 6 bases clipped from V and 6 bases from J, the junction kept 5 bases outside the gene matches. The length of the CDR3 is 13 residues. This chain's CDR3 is CASSPGTGNGYTF. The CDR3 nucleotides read TGTGCCAGCAGCCCCGGGACAGGGAATGGCTACACCTTC.

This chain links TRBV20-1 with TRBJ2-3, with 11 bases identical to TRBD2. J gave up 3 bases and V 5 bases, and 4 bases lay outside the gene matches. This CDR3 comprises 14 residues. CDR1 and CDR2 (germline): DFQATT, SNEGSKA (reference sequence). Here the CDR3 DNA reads TGCAGTGCTTTACTAGCGGGAGAGACAGATACGCAGTATTTT. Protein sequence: CSALLAGETDTQYF.

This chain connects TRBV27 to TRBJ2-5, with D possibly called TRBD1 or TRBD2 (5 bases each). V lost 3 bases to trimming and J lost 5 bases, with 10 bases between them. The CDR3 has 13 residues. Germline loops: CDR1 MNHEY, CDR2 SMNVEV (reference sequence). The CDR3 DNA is TGTGCCAGCAGTTTTGGGGGTGCCGAGACCCAGTACTTC. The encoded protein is CASSFGGAETQYF.

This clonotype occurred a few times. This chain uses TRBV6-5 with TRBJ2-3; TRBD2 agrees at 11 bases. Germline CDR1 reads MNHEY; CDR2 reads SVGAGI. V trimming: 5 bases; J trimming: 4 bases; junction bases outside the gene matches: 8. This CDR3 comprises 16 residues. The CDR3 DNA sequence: TGTGCCAGCAGTCCTACTAGCGGGAGTTTTGCAGATACGCAGTATTTT. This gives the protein CASSPTSGSFADTQYF.

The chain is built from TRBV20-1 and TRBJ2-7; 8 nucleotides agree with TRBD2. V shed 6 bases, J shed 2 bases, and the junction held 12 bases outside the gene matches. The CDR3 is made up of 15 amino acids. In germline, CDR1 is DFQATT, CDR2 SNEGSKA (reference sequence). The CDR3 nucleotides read TGCAGTGCCTTGAACGGACTAGCTGGGACCTACGAGCAGTACTTC. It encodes CSALNGLAGTYEQYF.

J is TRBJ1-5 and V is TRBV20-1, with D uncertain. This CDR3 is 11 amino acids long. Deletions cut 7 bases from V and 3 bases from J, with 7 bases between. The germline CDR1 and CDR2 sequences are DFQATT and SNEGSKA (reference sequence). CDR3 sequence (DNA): TGCAGTGTAGTGGACAATCAGCCCCAGCATTTT. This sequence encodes CSVVDNQPQHF.

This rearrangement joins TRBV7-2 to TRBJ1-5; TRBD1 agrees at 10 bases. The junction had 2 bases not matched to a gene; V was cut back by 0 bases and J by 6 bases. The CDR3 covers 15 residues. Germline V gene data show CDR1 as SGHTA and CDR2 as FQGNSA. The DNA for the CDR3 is TGTGCCAGCAGCTTAGCGGGGACAGGGGTTCAGCCCCAGCATTTT. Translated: CASSLAGTGVQPQHF.

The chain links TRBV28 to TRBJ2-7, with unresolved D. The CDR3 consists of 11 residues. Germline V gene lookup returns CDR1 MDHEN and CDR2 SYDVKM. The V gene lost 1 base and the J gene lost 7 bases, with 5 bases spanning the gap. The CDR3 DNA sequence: TGTGCCAGCAGTTTATTATGGGAGCAGTACTTC. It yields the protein CASSLLWEQYF. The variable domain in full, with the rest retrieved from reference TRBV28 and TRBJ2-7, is DVKVTQSSRYLVKRTGEKVFLECVQDMDHENMFWYRQDPGLGLRLIYFSYDVKMKEKGDIPEGYSVSREKKERFSLILESASTNQTSMYLCASSLLWEQYFGPGTRLTVT.

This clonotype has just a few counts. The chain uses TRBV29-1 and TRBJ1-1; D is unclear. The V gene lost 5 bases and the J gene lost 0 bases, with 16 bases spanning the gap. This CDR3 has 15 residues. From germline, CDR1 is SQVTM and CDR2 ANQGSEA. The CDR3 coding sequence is TGCAGCGTTCCGGGCAGCCAGTCCCTGAACACTGAAGCTTTCTTT. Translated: CSVPGSQSLNTEAFF.

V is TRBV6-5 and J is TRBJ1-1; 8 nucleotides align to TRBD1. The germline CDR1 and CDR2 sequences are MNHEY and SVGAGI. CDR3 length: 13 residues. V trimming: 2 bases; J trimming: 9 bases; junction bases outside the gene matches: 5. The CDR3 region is CASSYGQGAKAFF. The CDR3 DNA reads TGTGCCAGCAGTTACGGCCAGGGGGCGAAAGCTTTCTTT.

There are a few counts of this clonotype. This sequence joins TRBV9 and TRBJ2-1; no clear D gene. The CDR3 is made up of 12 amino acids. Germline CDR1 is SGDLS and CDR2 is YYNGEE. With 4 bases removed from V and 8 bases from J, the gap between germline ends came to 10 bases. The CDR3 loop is CASSPRLDEQFF. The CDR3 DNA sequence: TGTGCCAGCAGCCCCCGGTTGGATGAGCAGTTCTTC. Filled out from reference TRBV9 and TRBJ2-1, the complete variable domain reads DSGVTQTPKHLITATGQRVTLRCSPRSGDLSVYWYQQSLDQGLQFLIQYYNGEERAKGNILERFSAQQFPDLHSELNLSSLELGDSALYFCASSPRLDEQFFGPGTRLTVL.

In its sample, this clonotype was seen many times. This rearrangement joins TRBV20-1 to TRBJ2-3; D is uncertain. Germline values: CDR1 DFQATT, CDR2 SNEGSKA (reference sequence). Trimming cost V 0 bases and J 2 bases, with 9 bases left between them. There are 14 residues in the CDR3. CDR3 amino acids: CSARDFDSTDTQYF. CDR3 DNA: TGCAGTGCTAGAGATTTTGATTCCACAGATACGCAGTATTTT.

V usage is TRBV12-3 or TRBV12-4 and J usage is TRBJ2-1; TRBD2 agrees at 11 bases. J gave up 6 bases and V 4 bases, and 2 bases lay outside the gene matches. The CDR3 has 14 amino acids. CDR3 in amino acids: CASSYSGRANEQFF. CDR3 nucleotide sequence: TGTGCCAGCAGTTATAGCGGGAGGGCCAATGAGCAGTTCTTC.

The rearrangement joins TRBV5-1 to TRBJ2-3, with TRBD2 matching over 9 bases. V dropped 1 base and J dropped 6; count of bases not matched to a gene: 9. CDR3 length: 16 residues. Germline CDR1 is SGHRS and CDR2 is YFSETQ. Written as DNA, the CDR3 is TGCGCCAGCAGCTTGACGTCTAGCGGGAACGGCGATACGCAGTATTTT. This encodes CASSLTSSGNGDTQYF. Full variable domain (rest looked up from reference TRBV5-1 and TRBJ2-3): KAGVTQTPRYLIKTRGQQVTLSCSPISGHRSVSWYQQTPGQGLQFLFEYFSETQRNKGNFPGRFSGRQFSNSRSEMNVSTLELGDSALYLCASSLTSSGNGDTQYFGPGTRLTVL.

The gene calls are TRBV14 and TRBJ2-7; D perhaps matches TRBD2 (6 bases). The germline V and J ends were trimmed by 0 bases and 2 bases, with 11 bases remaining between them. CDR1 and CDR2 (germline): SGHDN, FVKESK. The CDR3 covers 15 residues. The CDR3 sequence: CASSQDTGTAYEQYF. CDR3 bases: TGTGCCAGCAGCCAAGATACCGGGACTGCCTACGAGCAGTACTTC.